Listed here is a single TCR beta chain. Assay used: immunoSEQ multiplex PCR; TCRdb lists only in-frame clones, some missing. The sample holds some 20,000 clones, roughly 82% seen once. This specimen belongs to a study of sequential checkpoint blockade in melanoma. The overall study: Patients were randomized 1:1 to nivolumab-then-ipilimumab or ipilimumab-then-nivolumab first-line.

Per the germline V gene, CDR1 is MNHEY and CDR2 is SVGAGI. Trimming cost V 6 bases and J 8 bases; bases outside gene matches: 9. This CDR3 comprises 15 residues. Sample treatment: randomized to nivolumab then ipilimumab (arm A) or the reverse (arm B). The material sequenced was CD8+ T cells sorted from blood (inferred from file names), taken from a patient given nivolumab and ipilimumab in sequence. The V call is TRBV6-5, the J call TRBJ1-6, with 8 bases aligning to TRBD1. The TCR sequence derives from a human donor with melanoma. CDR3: CASSLSTGEYSPLHF. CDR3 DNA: TGTGCCAGCAGCCTTTCGACAGGGGAATATTCACCCCTCCACTTT.